This T cell receptor beta chain originates from a study of cytomegalovirus exposure and HLA in healthy donors. Study-wide results and caveats: Further analysis was carried out later, and it showed several of the most significant clusters appearing linked to common viral pathogens. High specificity and sensitivity for cytomegalovirus status were reported for the classifier.

Points on this clone: The antigen is not known. At one end, the junction sequence differs from germline, possibly due to a read error.

It was with 60 Vbeta and 13 Jbeta primers that the PCR ran. Some clones are missing from TCRdb's copy, which holds only in-frame ones; the method was immunoSEQ multiplex PCR. The table has 150,000 to 250,000 clones, about 82% seen once. From germline, CDR1 is GTSNPN and CDR2 SVGIG (reference sequence). The CDR3 loop spans 13 amino acids. Sequenced material: PBMCs. The chain uses TRBV30 and TRBJ2-1; TRBD1 might be the D (5 bases). The TCR sequence derives from a woman aged 50 to 65 in good health and CMV-seronegative. The CDR3 here is CAWSATGYNGQFF. In DNA form, the CDR3 reads TGTGCCTGGAGTGCTACAGGTTACAATGGGCAGTTCTTC.